The rows below give T cell receptor beta chains drawn from one sample of a study of CD8+ T cells in alopecia areata. This table comes from immunoSEQ multiplex PCR, and its TCRdb copy is limited to in-frame clones, with some not included. The data hold about 160,000 clones, with less than 70% observed a single time. Here the sequenced sample was CD4+ T cells sorted from blood, taken at week 24, from a patient treated with tofacitinib. The receptor set was obtained from a human donor with alopecia areata. The CDR3 runs from the conserved cysteine through the conserved F or W. Each record gives: D gene, J gene, V gene, clone size, CDR3 protein, CDR3 DNA. The D gene is left open where the match is weak. Size tells how often a clone was seen (once, few, many) or the class of an expanded clone, and some rows leave it out.

.	TRBJ2-1	TRBV2	.	CASSEDWGATNNEQFF	TGTGCCAGCAGTGAAGATTGGGGGGCGACGAACAATGAGCAGTTCTTC
TRBD1	TRBJ2-5	TRBV7-8	.	CASSFRGLGQETQYF	TGTGCCAGCAGCTTCAGGGGGCTCGGGCAAGAGACCCAGTACTTC
.	TRBJ1-4	TRBV27	.	CASSFSGGNEKLFF	TGTGCCAGCAGTTTCAGCGGGGGCAATGAAAAACTGTTTTTT
TRBD1	TRBJ2-1	TRBV29-1	.	CSLGRQGYNEQFF	TGCAGCCTTGGGAGACAGGGATACAATGAGCAGTTCTTC
.	TRBJ2-7	TRBV5-1	.	CASSPQGGLNYEQYF	TGCGCCAGCAGCCCCCAAGGGGGTCTCAACTACGAGCAGTACTTC
.	TRBJ1-5	TRBV7-2	.	CASSLVYEFSQPQHF	TGTGCCAGCAGCTTAGTGTACGAGTTTAGTCAGCCCCAGCATTTT
.	TRBJ1-1	TRBV29-1	.	CSVAPTANTEAFF	TGCAGCGTTGCCCCTACAGCAAACACTGAAGCTTTCTTT
.	TRBJ2-3	TRBV5-1	few	CASSPDGDKTDTQYF	TGCGCCAGCAGCCCGGACGGAGATAAGACAGATACGCAGTATTTT
TRBD1	TRBJ1-2	TRBV6-1	.	CASIPGQGNYGYTF	TGTGCCAGCATCCCGGGACAGGGAAACTATGGCTACACCTTC
.	TRBJ1-5	TRBV7-8	few	CASSFQGDQPQHF	TGTGCCAGCAGCTTCCAGGGAGATCAGCCCCAGCATTTT